This T cell receptor beta chain was documented in a study of Tregs in tolerant kidney transplant recipients (dated by TCRdb to between 2017 and 2020). For the wider study: Before combined kidney and bone marrow transplantation, this study identified donor-specific regulatory T cells using TCRbeta sequencing and then followed those same cells after transplant. Several methods of expanding Tregs specific for an allogeneic donor were compared by TCRbeta repertoire sequencing in a few healthy controls.

Genomic DNA was extracted from sorted cells with the QIAGEN DNeasy Blood and Tissue Kit for TCRbeta CDR3 sequencing. Through immunoSEQ, high-throughput TCRbeta CDR3 sequencing was done commercially, including PCR amplification with internal controls and bias correction. As for how the authors treated the data: Unique productive TCRbeta sequences were defined by CDR3 nucleotide sequence where primers matched, otherwise by CDR3 amino acid sequence with Vbeta and Jbeta genes. Sorting error was corrected by removing sequences shared between sorted populations at a frequency ratio of 2:1 or less, and the remaining shared sequences were assigned to the higher population. A sequence was defined as donor-reactive if the sequence was expanded at least 5-fold in CFSE-low cells compared with unstimulated cells and had a frequency of at least 0.01% in CFSE-low cells. Jensen-Shannon divergence calculated on the top 100 TCRbeta sequences ranked by frequency was used to measure repertoire divergence. For samples with multiple sequencing runs, sorting error was corrected separately for each run before the runs were pooled. Here the immuneACCESS table is served through TCRdb, limited to in-frame sequences with V and J called. Missing clones are a known gap in these copies; in checked studies unresolved V genes cover under half, and the rest lacks a known reason. That table gives V, J and clone size, and the DNA gave D and trimming. The sample table shows some 68,000 clones, and 84% are seen once. Roughly 4.5% of the sample is taken by the ten largest.

On the study overall, not on this receptor specifically: Biological reproducibility was not examined directly, but technical replication error appeared to be minimal. Expanding Tregs with activated donor B cells appeared to identify the most biologically relevant and donor-specific TCRbeta repertoire. The study was constrained by small patient numbers, and validation of the findings is required in larger populations and under other immunosuppression protocols.

From cysteine to phenylalanine, the CDR3 is 15 amino acids long. CDR3 DNA only is kept here, 45 bases in frame from base 1. Ends trimmed: V by 5 bases, J by 5 bases; bases unmatched to a gene: 7. The CDR1 and CDR2 encoded by the germline V gene are SGHNT and YENEEA. Worth noting for this clone: Its antigen has not been determined. No per-base quality is available; no much larger clone lies one base away.

Unstimulated Tregs (CD4+CD25+CD127-), CD4+ non-Tregs (CD4+CD25-), CD4 and CD8 cells were FACS-sorted from thawed PBMCs. Healthy control blood was obtained either as purchased buffy coats or from healthy volunteers. Healthy control blood was processed by Ficoll density gradient to PBMCs and cryopreserved; patient PBMCs were collected before and after transplant. Sequenced input: CD4+ T cells from blood. The chain couples TRBV11-3 to TRBJ2-3, with 10 central nucleotides matching TRBD2. The receptor was derived from a human donor in good health. CDR3 sequence: CASSRSGRAVDTQYF. The DNA is TGTGCCAGCAGCCGGAGCGGGAGGGCCGTAGATACGCAGTATTTT.